The next 20 T cell receptor beta chains were all read from a single sample in a study of T cells in Graves' hyperthyroidism and ophthalmopathy. It was RNA transcripts that yielded the amplified TCR beta CDR3 regions. RT-PCR in the first round (using the HTBI primer set) targeted the TCR CDR3. TCRdb re-analysed the multiplex PCR reads in MiXCR, keeping a single row per CDR3 protein. The sample includes about 400,000 distinct CDR3 sequences, over 11% of them seen just once. Material: blood. The receptors originated from a man over 45 with Graves' ophthalmopathy.

The chain uses TRBV14 and TRBJ2-7; TRBD2 is a possible D gene (5 bases). Germline V gene data show CDR1 as SGHDN and CDR2 as FVKESK. The V end was cut by 0 bases, the J end by 1 base, with 10 bases between. This CDR3 is 15 amino acids long. In nucleotides, the CDR3 is TGTGCCAGCAGCCAAGATTGGAGGCGGTCCTACGAGCAGTACTTC. It translates to CASSQDWRRSYEQYF.

This clonotype was found a few times. The rearrangement links TRBV6-6 to TRBJ1-1; TRBD1 matches 7 bases. This CDR3 comprises 18 residues. J was trimmed by 3 bases and V by 2 bases; bases with no gene match: 15. Germline loops: CDR1 MNHNY, CDR2 SVGAGI (reference sequence). CDR3 loop: CASSYSPRGGRSDTEAFF. Here the CDR3 DNA reads TGTGCCAGCAGTTACAGCCCCAGGGGGGGACGTTCGGACACTGAAGCTTTCTTT.

The genes are TRBV14 and TRBJ2-7; the match to TRBD2 covers 12 bases. Germline loops: CDR1 SGHDN, CDR2 FVKESK. V lost 4 bases to trimming and J lost 7 bases; unmatched junction nucleotides: 8. The CDR3 has 15 residues. In nucleotides, the CDR3 is TGTGCCAGCAGCCCCCGACTAGCGGGAGTTGGGGAGCAGTACTTC. Translated, it gives CASSPRLAGVGEQYF.

This clonotype has ten or more counts. V usage is TRBV27 and J usage is TRBJ2-1, with 10 positions matching TRBD2. The CDR3 has 15 amino acids. Germline V lookup: CDR1 MNHEY, CDR2 SMNVEV (reference sequence). Trimming cost V 6 bases and J 5 bases; bases outside gene matches: 7. The CDR3 DNA sequence: TGTGCCAGCAGCCCCCGGACTAGCGGTAACAATGAGCAGTTCTTC. It translates to CASSPRTSGNNEQFF.

This chain's CDR3 is CSARDTPVREQYF. CDR3 DNA sequence: TGCAGTGCTAGAGATACCCCCGTTAGGGAGCAGTACTTC. This chain joins TRBV20-1 and TRBJ2-7; D unclear. Germline assignment: CDR1 DFQATT and CDR2 SNEGSKA (reference sequence). This CDR3 is 13 amino acids long. The V and J ends lost 0 bases and 7 bases respectively, with 13 bases between them.

This clonotype was counted many times. The chain is built from TRBV29-1 and TRBJ2-3; 10 positions agree with TRBD2. With V trimmed by 1 base and J by 5 bases, 18 bases remained unmatched. The V gene's germline CDR1 is SQVTM and CDR2 ANQGSEA. The CDR3 totals 19 residues. The CDR3 coding sequence is TGCAGCGTTGAAGCCAGGGACAGCTTAAGCGGGAGGGCCGGAGATACGCAGTATTTT. Its translation is CSVEARDSLSGRAGDTQYF.

This clonotype appeared many times. The rearrangement links TRBV20-1 to TRBJ2-7; 9 nucleotides match TRBD2. The ends lost 3 bases at V and 4 bases at J; junction bases unmatched: 10. Germline V gene sequence: CDR1 DFQATT, CDR2 SNEGSKA (reference sequence). CDR3 length: 15 amino acids. The CDR3 here is CSASFLAGNQYEQYF. DNA of the CDR3: TGCAGTGCTAGCTTCCTAGCGGGAAACCAATACGAGCAGTACTTC.

This clonotype was counted between two and nine times. This chain links TRBV7-2 with TRBJ2-7; 7 bases align to TRBD2. The junction had 3 bases not matched to a gene; V was cut back by 1 base and J by 3 bases. The CDR3 has 14 amino acids. Germline lookup yields CDR1 SGHTA and CDR2 FQGNSA. CDR3 loop: CASSLGAGVYEQYF. The CDR3 nucleotides are TGTGCCAGCAGCTTAGGGGCGGGAGTCTACGAGCAGTACTTC.

This clonotype was found a few times. The CDR3 sequence: CAISESGAPPTQYF. CDR3 DNA sequence: TGTGCCATCAGTGAGTCGGGGGCCCCGCCTACGCAGTATTTT. V usage is TRBV10-3 and J usage is TRBJ2-3; tentatively, D is TRBD1 (6 bases). CDR1 and CDR2 (germline): ENHRY, SYGVKD. With 0 bases removed from V and 8 bases from J, the gap between germline ends came to 12 bases. This CDR3 contains 14 residues.

This clonotype came up many times. The gene calls are TRBV11-2 and TRBJ2-2; D might be TRBD1 or TRBD2, each matching 5 bases. From germline, CDR1 is SGHAT and CDR2 FQNNGV. The CDR3 is made up of 13 amino acids. Deletions cut 5 bases from V and 7 bases from J, with 11 bases between. Here the CDR3 DNA reads TGTGCCAGCAGCGGGCAGGGAGTCGGGGAGCTGTTTTTT. This codes for CASSGQGVGELFF.

This clonotype was seen at least ten times. Compared with germline, one end of the junction differs, possibly owing to a read error. V gene TRBV7-2 combines with J gene TRBJ2-1; 9 bases are shared with TRBD2. Germline loops: CDR1 SGHTA, CDR2 FQGNSA. The CDR3 runs 17 residues. The CDR3 sequence is CASSIATSGRPHNEQFF. The CDR3 nucleotides read TGTGCCAGCAGCATAGCGACTAGCGGAAGACCACACAATGAGCAGTTCTTC.

This clonotype came up many times. The rearrangement joins TRBV20-1 to TRBJ2-2; 8 bases map to TRBD2. This CDR3 is built from 15 residues. From germline, CDR1 is DFQATT and CDR2 SNEGSKA (reference sequence). V lost 1 base and J lost 1; bases outside the gene matches: 2. DNA of the CDR3: TGCAGTGCTAGAGTACTAGCGGAGAACACCGGGGAGCTGTTTTTT. This gives the protein CSARVLAENTGELFF.

This clonotype was seen many times. The J gene is TRBJ2-7, the V gene TRBV29-1; D remains unclear. Germline CDR1 SQVTM, CDR2 ANQGSEA. There are 13 residues in the CDR3. V dropped 8 bases and J dropped 6 bases, with 20 bases sitting between them. The CDR3 protein is CSIPKSKGGEQYF. CDR3 nucleotide sequence: TGCAGCATACCGAAGTCCAAAGGCGGCGAGCAGTACTTC.

This clonotype was observed a few times. The chain couples TRBV27 to TRBJ2-5, with D uncertain. CDR1 is MNHEY, CDR2 SMNVEV, per germline (reference sequence). This CDR3 is 14 amino acids long. Trimming stripped 2 bases from V and 1 base from J, with 8 bases between. The CDR3 sequence is CASSLGDTQETQYF. As DNA, the CDR3 is TGTGCCAGCAGTTTAGGCGATACCCAAGAGACCCAGTACTTC.

This clonotype was observed many times. The chain combines TRBV5-6 with TRBJ2-5; D uncertain. This CDR3 comprises 14 residues. With 4 bases removed from V and 5 bases from J, the gap between germline ends came to 15 bases. Germline-derived CDR1 and CDR2 are SGHDT and YYEEEE. DNA of the CDR3: TGTGCCAGCAGCGAGAATTATGGTTCGGAGACCCAGTACTTC. Protein sequence: CASSENYGSETQYF.

This clonotype was counted many times. This rearrangement joins TRBV20-1 to TRBJ2-2; 9 bases are shared with TRBD1. Germline values: CDR1 DFQATT, CDR2 SNEGSKA (reference sequence). Trimming at V came to 6 bases and at J to 4 bases, leaving 12 bases not matched to a gene. The CDR3 consists of 16 residues. The CDR3 region has the DNA TGCAGTGCCCGTCGGACAGGGGCTGGCATCACCGGGGAGCTGTTTTTT. Its protein is CSARRTGAGITGELFF.

The gene calls are TRBV20-1 and TRBJ1-5, with D uncertain. CDR1 and CDR2 from the germline V gene are DFQATT and SNEGSKA (reference sequence). The CDR3 consists of 13 residues. V gave up 1 base and J gave up 3 bases, with 7 bases separating them. CDR3 coding DNA: TGCAGTGCTAGAGGGCCAGACAATCAGCCCCAGCATTTT. This codes for CSARGPDNQPQHF.

This clonotype showed up just a few times. The rearrangement links TRBV6-1 to TRBJ2-5; D perhaps matches TRBD2 (6 bases). Looked up from germline, CDR1 is MNHNS and CDR2 is SASEGT. The V gene lost 5 bases and the J gene lost 2 bases, with 12 bases spanning the gap. The CDR3 covers 14 residues. CDR3 loop: CASSRPGLQETQYF. CDR3 nucleotides: TGTGCCAGCAGTCGCCCGGGACTGCAAGAGACCCAGTACTTC.

There are a few counts of this clonotype. The gene calls are TRBV5-1 and TRBJ2-5; 8 bases are shared with TRBD2. Germline V lookup: CDR1 SGHRS, CDR2 YFSETQ. Trimming cost V 1 base and J 1 base; bases outside gene matches: 6. The CDR3 spans 16 residues. The CDR3, as DNA: TGCGCCAGCAGCTTGATGGCGGGAGGATCCCAAGAGACCCAGTACTTC. Its translation is CASSLMAGGSQETQYF.

The chain combines TRBV27 with TRBJ2-1; no firm D call. The CDR3 runs 15 residues. The V gene's germline CDR1 is MNHEY and CDR2 SMNVEV (reference sequence). Trimming took off 4 bases at V and 0 bases at J, with 10 bases between the two ends. The CDR3 sequence is CASSSRVLSYNEQFF. The CDR3 DNA reads as TGTGCCAGCAGTTCGCGAGTTCTCTCCTACAATGAGCAGTTCTTC.